This TCR beta chain is drawn from a study of T-cell memory formation after mild COVID-19. V lost 5 bases and J 4 bases, leaving 14 bases between the germline ends. The germline CDR1 and CDR2 sequences are SGHVS and FNYEAQ. The length of the CDR3 is 14 residues. One entry per CDR3 protein results from TCRdb running MiXCR on the 5' RACE reads. The sample has about 130,000 distinct CDR3 sequences, approximately 15% seen once. The source is a man aged 18 to 29 who had mild COVID-19 (a few samples of this study predate the infection). Cell type and time point are not known. Source material: PBMCs or a T cell subset sorted from them (not recorded which). This chain links TRBV7-6 with TRBJ2-5; D might be TRBD2 (7 bases). The CDR3, as DNA: TGTGCCAGCAGCCCGCGGGGGCCGGGAGAGACCCAGTACTTC. Translating gives CASSPRGPGETQYF.